This TCR beta chain appears in the sequencing data of a study of T cells in Graves' hyperthyroidism and ophthalmopathy. Researchers amplified the TCR beta CDR3 regions from RNA transcripts. The TCR CDR3 first-round RT-PCR relied on the HTBI primer set. In TCRdb, the multiplex PCR reads were re-called with MiXCR into one record per CDR3 protein. The table records around 420,000 distinct CDR3 sequences, approximately 14% of them present only once. About this clonotype itself: A read error may be the cause here, since a much bigger clone is one base away.

Germline V CDR1 and CDR2: MNHEY, SVGAGI. This CDR3 region has 20 residues. This sequence joins TRBV6-5 and TRBJ1-6; D is perhaps TRBD1 (5 bases). This receptor was obtained from a woman between 18 and 29 years old with Graves' hyperthyroidism. Material: blood. The CDR3 DNA sequence: TGTGCCAGCAGTTATCCGGGGCGCCGAGGGATAAGCTCCTATAATTCACCCCTCCGCTTT. Protein product: CASSYPGRRGISSYNSPLRF.